The 28 T cell receptor beta chains below all came from one sample that was sequenced in a study of cytomegalovirus exposure and HLA in healthy donors. PCR used 60 Vbeta primers and 13 Jbeta primers. Sequencing was performed with immunoSEQ multiplex PCR; in TCRdb, only in-frame clones are kept and a portion is missing. The repertoire holds under 170,000 clones, with around 74% as singletons. The source material was PBMCs. All receptors derive from a man aged 50 or older in good health and CMV-seropositive.

For the CDR3, the DNA is TGTGCCACCAGGTCCCTTTACGAGCAGTACTTC. This sequence encodes CATRSLYEQYF. V usage is TRBV19 and J usage is TRBJ2-7; unclear D gene. V was trimmed by 10 bases and J by 4 bases, leaving 11 bases between them. Looked up from germline, CDR1 is LNHDA and CDR2 is SQIVND (reference sequence). The CDR3 totals 11 residues.

This clone has a handful of counts. The J gene is TRBJ1-6, the V gene TRBV5-1, with 10 nucleotides matching TRBD1. V shed 5 bases and J 5 bases; nucleotides not matched to a gene: 7. Germline CDR1 reads SGHRS; CDR2 reads YFSETQ. This CDR3 comprises 16 residues. The CDR3 region is CASRRPGTGDNSPLHF. DNA of the CDR3: TGCGCCAGCAGAAGACCCGGGACAGGGGATAATTCACCCCTCCACTTT.

About this clone: Its ends do not fully match the called genes, so a read error is possible. This chain connects TRBV7-2 to TRBJ2-5; 7 bases agree with TRBD1. Germline V CDR1 and CDR2: SGHTA, FQGNSA. The CDR3 totals 13 residues. Written as DNA, the CDR3 is TGTGCCAGCAGCTTCCGAGAAGGGGGCCGGCGGAACTTC. This gives the protein CASSFREGGRRNF.

The rearrangement joins TRBV5-1 to TRBJ2-3; 10 bases line up with TRBD1. Germline trimming cut 6 bases from V and 3 bases from J; bases unmatched to any gene: 7. CDR1 is SGHRS, CDR2 YFSETQ, per germline. This CDR3 is 15 amino acids long. The CDR3 coding sequence is TGCGCCAGCACTCCCGGGACAGGGGAGACAGATACGCAGTATTTT. This sequence encodes CASTPGTGETDTQYF.

The chain has TRBV5-1 and TRBJ2-1, with 8 bases fitting TRBD2. The V segment lost 0 bases and the J segment 4 bases; nucleotides outside the gene matches: 3. The CDR3 runs 15 residues. Germline V lookup: CDR1 SGHRS, CDR2 YFSETQ. CDR3 DNA sequence: TGCGCCAGCAGCTTGGCACTAGCGGAGTACAATGAGCAGTTCTTC. Protein: CASSLALAEYNEQFF.

CDR3 bases: TGTGCCAGCAGCAGACCGGGACAGCTGAACACCGGGGAGCTGTTTTTT. Protein sequence: CASSRPGQLNTGELFF. The chain recombines TRBV7-9 with TRBJ2-2, with 7 bases matching TRBD1. Germline loops: CDR1 SEHNR, CDR2 FQNEAQ (reference sequence). The ends lost 5 bases at V and 1 base at J; junction bases unmatched: 7. This CDR3 spans 16 amino acids.

Written as DNA, the CDR3 is TGTGCCAGCAGAATACAGGGACGCCCAACAGGTGAGCAGTTCTTC. Translated: CASRIQGRPTGEQFF. The V call is TRBV28, the J call TRBJ2-1, with TRBD1 as a possible D gene (6 bases). Germline CDR1 is MDHEN and CDR2 is SYDVKM. V was cut by 6 bases and J by 9 bases, with 21 bases left in between. There are 15 residues in the CDR3.

The rearrangement links TRBV6-5 to TRBJ2-1, with D possibly matching TRBD2 (5 bases). Germline V gene sequence: CDR1 MNHEY, CDR2 SVGAGI. V was clipped by 6 bases and J by 0 bases, with 12 bases between them. The CDR3 spans 15 residues. The CDR3 sequence: CASSRNRDSYNEQFF. CDR3 in DNA: TGTGCCAGCAGCCGGAACCGGGACTCCTACAATGAGCAGTTCTTC.

This sequence joins TRBV28 and TRBJ2-5; D perhaps matches TRBD2 (6 bases). The J call may be mistaken, given a closer DNA end match to TRBJ2-7. CDR1 MDHEN and CDR2 SYDVKM come from the germline V gene. This CDR3 is 12 amino acids long. DNA of the CDR3: TGTGCCAGCAGTTTGGGAGGCTACGAGCAGTACTTC. Its protein product is CASSLGGYEQYF.

This chain connects TRBV5-4 to TRBJ2-3, with 7 nucleotides matching TRBD2. Unmatched junction bases numbered 2, after V lost 0 bases and J lost 1 base. Germline CDR1 is SGHNT and CDR2 is YYREEE (reference sequence). The CDR3 is 15 amino acids. The chain's CDR3 is CASSLGLAGTDTQYF. CDR3 DNA: TGTGCCAGCAGCTTGGGGCTAGCGGGCACAGATACGCAGTATTTT. Supplemented by reference TRBV5-4 and TRBJ2-3, the full variable domain reads ETGVTQSPTHLIKTRGQQVTLRCSSQSGHNTVSWYQQALGQGPQFIFQYYREEENGRGNFPPRFSGLQFPNYSSELNVNALELDDSALYLCASSLGLAGTDTQYFGPGTRLTVL.

With regard to this clone: Other DNA sequences within the sample encode an identical CDR3. V and J are TRBV18 and TRBJ2-7; 8 nucleotides match TRBD1. Unmatched junction bases numbered 0, after V lost 3 bases and J lost 5 bases. There are 12 residues in the CDR3. Germline values: CDR1 KGHSH, CDR2 LQKENI. The CDR3 sequence is CASSPTGDEQYF. DNA for the CDR3: TGTGCCAGCTCACCGACAGGGGACGAGCAGTACTTC.

The rearrangement joins TRBV30 to TRBJ1-2, with 8 bases fitting TRBD1. Unmatched junction bases numbered 6, after V lost 3 bases and J lost 6 bases. The germline CDR1 and CDR2 sequences are GTSNPN and SVGIG (reference sequence). This CDR3 spans 13 amino acids. The CDR3 region is CAWRQQGVHGYTF. CDR3 DNA sequence: TGTGCCTGGAGGCAACAGGGGGTACATGGCTACACCTTC.

This rearrangement joins TRBV2 to TRBJ1-2; no clear D. The CDR3 totals 12 residues. V shed 7 bases and J shed 6 bases, with 12 bases lying between them. CDR1 is SNHLY, CDR2 FYNNEI, per germline. Written as DNA, the CDR3 is TGTGCCAGCACCGAAAACGGGAATGGCTACACCTTC. Translated: CASTENGNGYTF.

The chain links TRBV6-5 to TRBJ1-1; 9 bases are shared with TRBD1. Germline CDR1 reads MNHEY; CDR2 reads SVGAGI. V shed 6 bases and J 6 bases; nucleotides not matched to a gene: 2. The CDR3 spans 12 residues. CDR3 protein: CASRGQGSEAFF. The CDR3 DNA is TGTGCCAGCAGGGGACAGGGCTCTGAAGCTTTCTTT.

V gene TRBV29-1 combines with J gene TRBJ2-3; 10 positions agree with TRBD2. Losses at the gene ends were 4 bases for V and 0 bases for J; bases not matched to a gene: 1. This CDR3 comprises 14 residues. CDR1 and CDR2 (germline): SQVTM, ANQGSEA. CDR3 residues: CSVASGGSTDTQYF. In nucleotides, the CDR3 is TGCAGCGTTGCTAGCGGGGGAAGCACAGATACGCAGTATTTT.

The V call is TRBV4-1, the J call TRBJ2-5; TRBD2 might be the D (5 bases). The DNA end favors TRBJ2-7, so the J call may be wrong. The CDR3 is made up of 14 amino acids. CDR1 is MGHRA, CDR2 YSYEKL, per germline. Written as DNA, the CDR3 is TGCGCCAGCAGCCCACCGGGGAAGGCCAACGAGCAGTACTTC. Its translation is CASSPPGKANEQYF.

This chain connects TRBV10-1 to TRBJ2-3; D not certain. The length of the CDR3 is 12 residues. V was clipped by 5 bases and J by 1 base, with 4 bases between them. Germline loops: CDR1 WNHNN, CDR2 SYGVQD (reference sequence). CDR3 nucleotide sequence: TGCGCCAGCAGTCAGGGCACAGATACGCAGTATTTT. This codes for CASSQGTDTQYF.

Points on this clone: The sample has other DNA sequences that encode this CDR3 too. The gene calls are TRBV5-6 and TRBJ1-1; 7 bases line up with TRBD1. Germline lookup yields CDR1 SGHDT and CDR2 YYEEEE. CDR3 length: 15 amino acids. The J segment lost 2 bases and the V segment lost 2 bases, leaving 6 bases of the junction unmatched. In DNA, the CDR3 is TGTGCCAGCAGCTTAAGAGACAGGGCCAACACTGAAGCTTTCTTT. This sequence encodes CASSLRDRANTEAFF.

This chain connects TRBV5-1 to TRBJ1-3; D not certain. This CDR3 is built from 13 residues. From germline, CDR1 is SGHRS and CDR2 YFSETQ. The germline V and J ends were trimmed by 4 bases and 1 base, with 6 bases remaining between them. The CDR3 DNA sequence: TGCGCCAGCAGCCCGGGGTCTGGAAACACCATATATTTT. It yields the protein CASSPGSGNTIYF.

V and J are TRBV19 and TRBJ2-7; possibly TRBD1 for D (6 bases). CDR3 size: 14 residues. With 8 bases removed from V and 3 bases from J, the gap between germline ends came to 17 bases. Germline V lookup: CDR1 LNHDA, CDR2 SQIVND (reference sequence). The CDR3 coding sequence is TGTGCCAGTTCATTAAACAGGGAGTTCTACGAGCAGTACTTC. It yields the protein CASSLNREFYEQYF.

V and J are TRBV2 and TRBJ2-1; TRBD2 aligns across 9 bases. The CDR3 is 14 residues long. CDR1 and CDR2 (germline): SNHLY, FYNNEI. The junction had 5 bases not matched to a gene; V was cut back by 3 bases and J by 8 bases. The CDR3, as DNA: TGTGCCAGCAGTGAGGCGGGAGGGATCCATGAGCAGTTCTTC. It is translated as CASSEAGGIHEQFF.

This sequence joins TRBV7-9 and TRBJ1-1; the match to TRBD1 covers 8 bases. The CDR3 has 15 residues. Germline CDR1 and CDR2: SEHNR and FQNEAQ (reference sequence). V was clipped by 5 bases and J by 10 bases; unmatched bases: 15. As DNA, the CDR3 is TGTGCCAGCAGCCCCGCCCGGACAGGGTTCCGCGGAGCTTTCTTT. This translates into CASSPARTGFRGAFF.

V and J are TRBV28 and TRBJ1-6; 7 bases fit TRBD1. V shed 5 bases and J 8 bases; nucleotides not matched to a gene: 6. The CDR3 length is 14 residues. Germline V lookup: CDR1 MDHEN, CDR2 SYDVKM. The CDR3 here is CASSPDDRDSPLHF. The CDR3 DNA sequence: TGTGCCAGCAGTCCCGACGACAGGGATTCACCCCTCCACTTT.

V and J are TRBV25-1 and TRBJ1-1, with TRBD1 identical over 9 bases. There are 16 residues in the CDR3. V was clipped by 5 bases and J by 3 bases; unmatched bases: 10. CDR1 and CDR2 from the germline V gene are MGHDK and SYGVNS. The CDR3, as DNA: TGTGCCAGCAGTCGAACAGGGGGCTTTAAGGACACTGAAGCTTTCTTT. Translation: CASSRTGGFKDTEAFF.

The rearrangement links TRBV5-1 to TRBJ2-1; D unresolved. Germline V gives CDR1 SGHRS, CDR2 YFSETQ. V was trimmed by 4 bases and J by 5 bases, leaving 10 bases between them. The length of the CDR3 is 13 residues. CDR3 amino acids: CASSATPNNEQFF. The CDR3 DNA follows: TGCGCCAGCAGCGCGACTCCAAACAATGAGCAGTTCTTC.

The chain joins TRBV11-2 to TRBJ2-1, with unresolved D. Trimming pared 5 bases from V and 6 bases from J, leaving 8 bases between. Germline V lookup: CDR1 SGHAT, CDR2 FQNNGV. The CDR3 contains 12 residues. The CDR3 DNA reads TGTGCCAGCAGCAGACAAGCCAATGAGCAGTTCTTC. It is translated as CASSRQANEQFF.

This clone showed up just a few times. The V and J genes are TRBV6-5 and TRBJ2-5; D unresolved. This CDR3 has 11 amino acids. The germline gives CDR1 MNHEY, CDR2 SVGAGI. Trimming stripped 6 bases from V and 5 bases from J, with 7 bases between. The DNA of the CDR3 is TGTGCCAGCAGGGCCGGGGAGACCCAGTACTTC. This codes for CASRAGETQYF.

As regards this clone: The germline gene is not matched at one end of the junction; a read error may be the cause. The genes are TRBV19 and TRBJ1-5; weak D call: TRBD1 (6 bases). Germline values: CDR1 LNHDA, CDR2 SQIVND (reference sequence). The CDR3 has 14 amino acids. The CDR3 region is CASSITQGNLPQHF. Written as DNA, the CDR3 is TGTGCCAGTAGTATTACCCAGGGGAATCTGCCCCAGCATTTT.